What follows is one TCR beta chain and its context. Its matching antigen is unknown. Documented time point: persistent/refractory GD, antithyroid drugs over 5 years with positive TRAb. Isolated PBMC RNA provided the starting material for the TCR library. The ends lost 0 bases at V and 1 base at J; junction bases unmatched: 2. CDR1 and CDR2 from the germline V gene are KGHSH and LQKENI. There are 17 residues in the CDR3. The sample comes from a study of regulatory T cells in long-lasting Graves disease. Arm-PCR of CDR3 regions and iRepertoire HTBI primers were used to build TCR beta libraries. One entry per CDR3 protein results from TCRdb running MiXCR on the multiplex PCR reads. The data contain under 450,000 distinct CDR3 sequences, around 24% of them singletons. Study-level points and caveats: A greater number of public clonotypes (around 3,000) was shared by persistent patients than by new patients (roughly 880).

The V gene is TRBV18, the J gene TRBJ2-2; 10 bases line up with TRBD2. The sample was peripheral blood mononuclear cells (PBMCs), taken when the disease was refractory, from a patient treated with antithyroid drugs. This TCR derives from a female donor with Graves disease. CDR3 DNA: TGTGCCAGCTCACCACCGGGACTAGCGCGGAACACCGGGGAGCTGTTTTTT. Translated, it gives CASSPPGLARNTGELFF.